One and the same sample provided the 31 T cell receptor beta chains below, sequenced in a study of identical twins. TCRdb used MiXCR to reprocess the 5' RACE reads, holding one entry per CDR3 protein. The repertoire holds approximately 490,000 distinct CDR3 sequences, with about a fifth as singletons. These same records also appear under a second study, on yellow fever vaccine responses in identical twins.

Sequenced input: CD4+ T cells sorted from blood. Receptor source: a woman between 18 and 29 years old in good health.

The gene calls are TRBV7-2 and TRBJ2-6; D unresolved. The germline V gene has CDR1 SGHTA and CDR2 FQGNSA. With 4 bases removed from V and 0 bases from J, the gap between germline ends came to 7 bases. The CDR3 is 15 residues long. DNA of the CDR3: TGTGCCAGCAGCTATCTACGCTCTGGGGCCAACGTCCTGACTTTC. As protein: CASSYLRSGANVLTF.

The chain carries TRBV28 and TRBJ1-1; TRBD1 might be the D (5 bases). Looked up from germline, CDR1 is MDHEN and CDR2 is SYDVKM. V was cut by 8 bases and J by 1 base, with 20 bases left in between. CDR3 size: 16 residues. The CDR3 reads CASGLNRWTKNTEAFF. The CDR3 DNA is TGTGCCAGCGGTCTCAACAGGTGGACGAAGAACACTGAAGCTTTCTTT.

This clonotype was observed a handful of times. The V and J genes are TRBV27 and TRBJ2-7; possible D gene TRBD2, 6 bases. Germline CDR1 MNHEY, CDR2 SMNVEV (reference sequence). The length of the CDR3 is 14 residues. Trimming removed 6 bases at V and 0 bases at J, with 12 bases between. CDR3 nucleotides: TGTGCCAGCAGGGGTTCGGGGGACTCCTACGAGCAGTACGTC. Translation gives CASRGSGDSYEQYV.

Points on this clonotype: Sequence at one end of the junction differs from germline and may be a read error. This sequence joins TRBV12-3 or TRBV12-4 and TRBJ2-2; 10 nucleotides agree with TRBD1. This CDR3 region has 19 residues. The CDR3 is CAISFRDRGGNRQTGELFF. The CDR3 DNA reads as TGTGCCATCAGTTTCCGGGACAGGGGAGGAAATCGGCAAACCGGGGAGCTGTTTTTT.

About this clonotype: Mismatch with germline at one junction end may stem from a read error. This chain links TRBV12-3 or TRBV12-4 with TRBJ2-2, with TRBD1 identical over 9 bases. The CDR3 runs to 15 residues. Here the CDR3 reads CASSARQGGTRELFF. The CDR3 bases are TGTGCCAGCAGTGCTCGACAGGGGGGCACCAGGGAGCTGTTTTTT.

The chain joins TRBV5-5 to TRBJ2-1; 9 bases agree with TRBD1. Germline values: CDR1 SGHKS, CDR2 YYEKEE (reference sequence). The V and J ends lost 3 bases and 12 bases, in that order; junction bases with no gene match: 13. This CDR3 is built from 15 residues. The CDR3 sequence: CASSSPDRGSTGQFF. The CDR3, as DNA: TGTGCCAGCAGCTCCCCGGACAGGGGTTCTACGGGGCAGTTCTTC.

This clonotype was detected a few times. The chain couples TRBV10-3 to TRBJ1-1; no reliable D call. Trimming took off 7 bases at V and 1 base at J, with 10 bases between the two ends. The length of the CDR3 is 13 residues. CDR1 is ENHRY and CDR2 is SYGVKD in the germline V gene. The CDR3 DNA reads TGTGCCATCACTGTAACAGAGAACACTGAAGCTTTCTTT. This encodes CAITVTENTEAFF.

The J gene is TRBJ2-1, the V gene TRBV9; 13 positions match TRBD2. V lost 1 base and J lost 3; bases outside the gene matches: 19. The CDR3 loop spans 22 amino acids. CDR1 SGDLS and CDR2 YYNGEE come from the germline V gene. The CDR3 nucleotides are TGTGCCAGCAGCGTACCCTCCTCCGGACTAGCGGGAGCCCTCTCCCTCTACAATGAGCAGTTCTTC. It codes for CASSVPSSGLAGALSLYNEQFF. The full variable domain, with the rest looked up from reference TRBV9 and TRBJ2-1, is DSGVTQTPKHLITATGQRVTLRCSPRSGDLSVYWYQQSLDQGLQFLIQYYNGEERAKGNILERFSAQQFPDLHSELNLSSLELGDSALYFCASSVPSSGLAGALSLYNEQFFGPGTRLTVL.

The CDR3, as DNA: TGTGCCAGCAGCGTAGCTACTTGGGGACAAGAGACCCAGTACTTC. Translating it yields CASSVATWGQETQYF. The V gene is TRBV9, the J gene TRBJ2-5; D call uncertain. V was trimmed by 0 bases and J by 2 bases, leaving 11 bases between them. This CDR3 region has 15 residues. In germline, CDR1 is SGDLS, CDR2 YYNGEE.

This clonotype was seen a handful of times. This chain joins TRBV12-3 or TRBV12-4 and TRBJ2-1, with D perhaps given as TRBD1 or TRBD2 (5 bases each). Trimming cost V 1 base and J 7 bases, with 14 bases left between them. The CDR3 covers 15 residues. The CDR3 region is CASSLGGARGNEQFF. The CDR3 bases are TGTGCCAGCAGTTTAGGAGGGGCTAGAGGGAATGAGCAGTTCTTC.

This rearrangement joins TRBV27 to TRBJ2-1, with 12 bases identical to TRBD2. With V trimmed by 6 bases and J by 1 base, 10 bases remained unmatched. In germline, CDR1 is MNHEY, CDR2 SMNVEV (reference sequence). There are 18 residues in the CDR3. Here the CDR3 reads CASSRGLAGGPSYNEQFF. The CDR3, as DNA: TGTGCCAGCAGCCGGGGGCTAGCGGGAGGGCCATCCTACAATGAGCAGTTCTTC.

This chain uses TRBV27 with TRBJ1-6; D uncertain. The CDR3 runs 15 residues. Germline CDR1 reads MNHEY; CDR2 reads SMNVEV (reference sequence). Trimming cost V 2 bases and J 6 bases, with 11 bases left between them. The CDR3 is CASSLGSLINSPLHF. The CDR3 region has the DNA TGTGCCAGCAGTTTAGGTAGCTTGATTAATTCACCCCTCCACTTT.

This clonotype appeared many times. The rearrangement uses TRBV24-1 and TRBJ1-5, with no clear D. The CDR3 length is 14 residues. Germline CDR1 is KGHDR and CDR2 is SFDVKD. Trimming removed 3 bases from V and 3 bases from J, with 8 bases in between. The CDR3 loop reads CATSDAAFNQPQHF. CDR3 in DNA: TGTGCCACCAGTGATGCGGCGTTCAATCAGCCCCAGCATTTT.

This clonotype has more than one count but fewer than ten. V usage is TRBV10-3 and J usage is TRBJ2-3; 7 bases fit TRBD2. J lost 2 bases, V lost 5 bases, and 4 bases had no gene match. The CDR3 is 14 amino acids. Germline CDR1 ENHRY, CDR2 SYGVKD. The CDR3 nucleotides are TGTGCCATCAGTTCTAGCGGCTACACAGATACGCAGTATTTT. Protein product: CAISSSGYTDTQYF.

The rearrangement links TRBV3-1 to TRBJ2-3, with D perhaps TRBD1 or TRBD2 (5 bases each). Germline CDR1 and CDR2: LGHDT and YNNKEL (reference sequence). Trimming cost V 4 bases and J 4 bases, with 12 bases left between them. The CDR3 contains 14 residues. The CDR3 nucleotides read TGTGCCAGCAGCCGTGTGTTGGGGGCAGATACGCAGTATTTT. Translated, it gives CASSRVLGADTQYF.

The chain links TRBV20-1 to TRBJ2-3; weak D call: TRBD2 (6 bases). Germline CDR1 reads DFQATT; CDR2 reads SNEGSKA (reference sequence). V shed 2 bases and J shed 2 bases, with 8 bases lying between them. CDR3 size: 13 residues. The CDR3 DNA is TGCAGTGCTAGAAGGGACTCCACAGATACGCAGTATTTT. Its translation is CSARRDSTDTQYF.

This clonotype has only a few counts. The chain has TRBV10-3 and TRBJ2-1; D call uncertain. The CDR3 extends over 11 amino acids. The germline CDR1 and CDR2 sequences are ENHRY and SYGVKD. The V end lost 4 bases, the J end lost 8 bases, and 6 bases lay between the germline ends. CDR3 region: CAISVRYEQFF. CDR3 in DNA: TGTGCCATCAGTGTGAGGTATGAGCAGTTCTTC.

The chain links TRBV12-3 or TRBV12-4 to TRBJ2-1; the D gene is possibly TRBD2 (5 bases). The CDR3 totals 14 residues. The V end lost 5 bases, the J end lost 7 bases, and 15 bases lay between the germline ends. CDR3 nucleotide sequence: TGTGCCAGCAGTCCCCGACTACCTTGGAATGAGCAGTTCTTC. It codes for CASSPRLPWNEQFF.

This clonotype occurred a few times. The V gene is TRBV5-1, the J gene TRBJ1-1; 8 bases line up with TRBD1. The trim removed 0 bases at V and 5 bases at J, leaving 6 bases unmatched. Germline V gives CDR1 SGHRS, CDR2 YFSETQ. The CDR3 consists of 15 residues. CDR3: CASSLVGTGGTEAFF. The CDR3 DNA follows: TGCGCCAGCAGCTTGGTCGGTACAGGGGGTACTGAAGCTTTCTTT.

The CDR3 sequence: CASSLFGKETQYF. CDR3 DNA sequence: TGTGCCAGCAGCTTGTTTGGGAAGGAGACCCAGTACTTC. This chain uses TRBV5-5 with TRBJ2-5; D call uncertain. Trimming removed 1 base at V and 5 bases at J, with 9 bases between. This CDR3 contains 13 residues. Germline CDR1 SGHKS, CDR2 YYEKEE (reference sequence).

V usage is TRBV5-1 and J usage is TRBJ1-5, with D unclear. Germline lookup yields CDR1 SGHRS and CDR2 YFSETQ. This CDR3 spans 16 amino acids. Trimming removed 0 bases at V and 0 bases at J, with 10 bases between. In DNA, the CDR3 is TGCGCCAGCAGCTTGGATATCCGTGATAGCAATCAGCCCCAGCATTTT. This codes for CASSLDIRDSNQPQHF.

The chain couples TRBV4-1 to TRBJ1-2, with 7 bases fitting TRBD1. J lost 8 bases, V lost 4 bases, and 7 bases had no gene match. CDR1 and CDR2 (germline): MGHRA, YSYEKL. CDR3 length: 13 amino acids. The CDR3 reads CASSPQGEEGYTF. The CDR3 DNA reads TGCGCCAGCAGCCCCCAGGGGGAAGAAGGCTACACCTTC.

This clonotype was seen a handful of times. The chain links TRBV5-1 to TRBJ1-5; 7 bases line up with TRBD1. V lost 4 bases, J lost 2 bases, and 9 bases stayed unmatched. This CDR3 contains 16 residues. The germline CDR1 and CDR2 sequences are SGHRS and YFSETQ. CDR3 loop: CASSEGALIGNQPQHF. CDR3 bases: TGCGCCAGCAGCGAGGGGGCGCTTATTGGCAATCAGCCCCAGCATTTT.

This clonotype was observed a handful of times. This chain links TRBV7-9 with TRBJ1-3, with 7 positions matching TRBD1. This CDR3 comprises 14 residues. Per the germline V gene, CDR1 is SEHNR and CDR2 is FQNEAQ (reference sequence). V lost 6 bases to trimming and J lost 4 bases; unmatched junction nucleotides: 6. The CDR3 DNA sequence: TGTGCCAGCAGAAGGGGGCTATCCGGAAACACCATATATTTT. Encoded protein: CASRRGLSGNTIYF.

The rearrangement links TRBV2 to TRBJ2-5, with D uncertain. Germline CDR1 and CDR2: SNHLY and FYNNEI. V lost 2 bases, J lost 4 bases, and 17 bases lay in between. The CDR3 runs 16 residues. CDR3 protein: CASSESAVLVLETQYF. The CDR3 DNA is TGTGCCAGCAGTGAATCGGCCGTCTTAGTTTTAGAGACCCAGTACTTC.

CDR3 nucleotide sequence: TGTGCCAGCAGTGTTGGACAGGCCAGCTCCTACAATGAGCAGTTCTTC. Protein: CASSVGQASSYNEQFF. This chain links TRBV2 with TRBJ2-1, with 7 bases that match TRBD1. Germline V gene data show CDR1 as SNHLY and CDR2 as FYNNEI. The CDR3 spans 16 residues. The V and J ends lost 4 bases and 0 bases, in that order; junction bases with no gene match: 6.

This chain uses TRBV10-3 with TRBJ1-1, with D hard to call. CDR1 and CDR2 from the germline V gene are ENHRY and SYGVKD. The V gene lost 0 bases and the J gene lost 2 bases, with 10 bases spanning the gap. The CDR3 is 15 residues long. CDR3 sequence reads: CAISESGSANTEAFF. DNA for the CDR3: TGTGCCATCAGTGAGTCCGGCAGCGCTAACACTGAAGCTTTCTTT.

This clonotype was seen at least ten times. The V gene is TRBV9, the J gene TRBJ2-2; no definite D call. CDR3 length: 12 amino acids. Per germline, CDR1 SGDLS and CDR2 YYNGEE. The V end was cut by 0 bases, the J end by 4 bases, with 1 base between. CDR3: CASSVGTGELFF. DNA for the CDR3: TGTGCCAGCAGCGTAGGCACCGGGGAGCTGTTTTTT.

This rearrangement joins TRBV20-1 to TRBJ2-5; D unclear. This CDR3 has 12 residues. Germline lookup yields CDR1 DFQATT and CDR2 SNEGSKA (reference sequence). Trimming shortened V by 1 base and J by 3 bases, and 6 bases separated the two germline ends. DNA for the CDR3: TGCAGTGCTAGAGGACTCAAAGAGACCCAGTACTTC. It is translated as CSARGLKETQYF.

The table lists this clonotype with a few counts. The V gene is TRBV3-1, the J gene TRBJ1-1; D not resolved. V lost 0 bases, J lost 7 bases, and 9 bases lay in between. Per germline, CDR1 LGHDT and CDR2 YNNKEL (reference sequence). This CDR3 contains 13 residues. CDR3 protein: CASSQDMKVEAFF. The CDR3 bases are TGTGCCAGCAGCCAAGATATGAAGGTTGAAGCTTTCTTT.

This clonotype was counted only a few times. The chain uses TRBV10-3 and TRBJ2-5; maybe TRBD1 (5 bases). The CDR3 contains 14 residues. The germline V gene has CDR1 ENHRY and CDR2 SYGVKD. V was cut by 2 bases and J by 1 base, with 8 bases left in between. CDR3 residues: CAISERQRQETQYF. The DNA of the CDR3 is TGTGCCATCAGTGAGCGACAGCGCCAAGAGACCCAGTACTTC.